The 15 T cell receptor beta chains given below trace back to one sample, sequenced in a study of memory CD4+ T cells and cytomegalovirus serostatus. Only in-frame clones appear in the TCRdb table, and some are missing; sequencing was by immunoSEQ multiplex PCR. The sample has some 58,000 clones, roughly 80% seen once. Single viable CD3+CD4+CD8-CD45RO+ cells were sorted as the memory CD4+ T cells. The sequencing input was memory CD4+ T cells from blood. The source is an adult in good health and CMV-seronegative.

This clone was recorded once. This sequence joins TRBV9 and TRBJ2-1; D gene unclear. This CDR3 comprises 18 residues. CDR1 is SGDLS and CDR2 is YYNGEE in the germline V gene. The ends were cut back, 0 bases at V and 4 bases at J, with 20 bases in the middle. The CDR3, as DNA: TGTGCCAGCAGCGTAGACCCCCCCCAGAAAAACCCATACAATGAGCAGTTCTTC. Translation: CASSVDPPQKNPYNEQFF.

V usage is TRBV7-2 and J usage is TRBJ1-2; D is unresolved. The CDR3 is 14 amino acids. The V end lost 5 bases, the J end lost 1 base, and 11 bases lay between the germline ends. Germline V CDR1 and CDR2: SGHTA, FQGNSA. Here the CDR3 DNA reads TGTGCCAGCAGCCAAGCGGCCAATAACTATGGCTACACCTTC. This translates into CASSQAANNYGYTF.

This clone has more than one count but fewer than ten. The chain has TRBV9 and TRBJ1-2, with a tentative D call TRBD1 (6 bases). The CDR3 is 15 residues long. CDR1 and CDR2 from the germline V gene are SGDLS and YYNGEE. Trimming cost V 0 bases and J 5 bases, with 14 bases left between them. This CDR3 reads CASSVAGEAGYGYTF. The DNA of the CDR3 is TGTGCCAGCAGCGTAGCAGGGGAAGCTGGGTATGGCTACACCTTC.

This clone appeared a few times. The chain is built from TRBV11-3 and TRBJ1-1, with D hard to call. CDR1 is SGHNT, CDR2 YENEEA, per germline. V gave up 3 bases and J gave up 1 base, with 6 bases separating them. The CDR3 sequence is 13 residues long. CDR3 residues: CASSFNQNTEAFF. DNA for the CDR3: TGTGCCAGCAGCTTTAACCAGAACACTGAAGCTTTCTTT.

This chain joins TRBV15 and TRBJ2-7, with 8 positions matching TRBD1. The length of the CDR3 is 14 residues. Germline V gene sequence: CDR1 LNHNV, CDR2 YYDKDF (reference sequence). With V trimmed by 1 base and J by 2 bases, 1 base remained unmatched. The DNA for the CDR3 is TGTGCCACCAGCAGAGGACAGGGGACCTACGAGCAGTACTTC. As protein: CATSRGQGTYEQYF.

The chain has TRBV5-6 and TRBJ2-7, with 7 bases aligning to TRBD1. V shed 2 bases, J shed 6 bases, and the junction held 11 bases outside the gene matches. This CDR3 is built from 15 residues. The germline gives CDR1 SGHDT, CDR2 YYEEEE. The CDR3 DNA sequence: TGTGCCAGCAGCTTACCATTGACAGGGACGGTCGAGCAGTACTTC. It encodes CASSLPLTGTVEQYF.

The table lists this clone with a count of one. The CDR3 nucleotides read TGTGCCAGCTCAGAGTACCAAGAGACCCAGTACTTC. It translates to CASSEYQETQYF. The rearrangement links TRBV18 to TRBJ2-5; D gene uncertain. Germline loops: CDR1 KGHSH, CDR2 LQKENI. V was pared by 5 bases and J by 0 bases, with 4 bases between. CDR3 length equals 12 residues. Full variable domain (rest looked up from reference TRBV18 and TRBJ2-5): NAGVMQNPRHLVRRRGQEARLRCSPMKGHSHVYWYRQLPEEGLKFMVYLQKENIIDESGMPKERFSAEFPKEGPSILRIQQVVRGDSAAYFCASSEYQETQYFGPGTRLLVL.

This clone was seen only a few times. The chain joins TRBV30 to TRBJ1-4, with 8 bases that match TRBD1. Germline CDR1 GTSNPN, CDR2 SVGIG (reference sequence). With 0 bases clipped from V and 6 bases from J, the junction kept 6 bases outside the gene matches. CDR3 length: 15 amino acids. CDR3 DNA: TGTGCCTGGAGTGTACTCGGACAGGGCCATGAAAAACTGTTTTTT. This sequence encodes CAWSVLGQGHEKLFF.

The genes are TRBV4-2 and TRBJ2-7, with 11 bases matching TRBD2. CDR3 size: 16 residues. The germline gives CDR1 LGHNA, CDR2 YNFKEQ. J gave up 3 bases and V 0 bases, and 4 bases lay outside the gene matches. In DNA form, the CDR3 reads TGTGCCAGCAGCCAAGAATGGCTAGCGGGAGGCTACGAGCAGTACTTC. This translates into CASSQEWLAGGYEQYF.

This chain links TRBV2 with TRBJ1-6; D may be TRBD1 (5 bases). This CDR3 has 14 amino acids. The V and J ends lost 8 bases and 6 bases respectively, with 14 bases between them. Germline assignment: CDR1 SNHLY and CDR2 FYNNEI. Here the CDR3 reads CASPGSGINSPLHF. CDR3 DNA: TGTGCCAGCCCCGGCTCAGGGATTAATTCACCCCTCCACTTT.

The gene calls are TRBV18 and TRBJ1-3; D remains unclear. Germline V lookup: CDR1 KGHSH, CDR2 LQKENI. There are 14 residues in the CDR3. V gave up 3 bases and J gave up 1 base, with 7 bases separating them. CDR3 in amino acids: CASSPADSGNTIYF. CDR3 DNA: TGTGCCAGCTCACCCGCGGATTCTGGAAACACCATATATTTT.

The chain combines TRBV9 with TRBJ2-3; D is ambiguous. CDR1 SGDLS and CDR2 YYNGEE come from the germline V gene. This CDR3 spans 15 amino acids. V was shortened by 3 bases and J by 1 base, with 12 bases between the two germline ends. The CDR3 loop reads CASSGLGLGTDTQYF. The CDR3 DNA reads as TGTGCCAGCAGCGGTCTCGGCTTAGGCACAGATACGCAGTATTTT.

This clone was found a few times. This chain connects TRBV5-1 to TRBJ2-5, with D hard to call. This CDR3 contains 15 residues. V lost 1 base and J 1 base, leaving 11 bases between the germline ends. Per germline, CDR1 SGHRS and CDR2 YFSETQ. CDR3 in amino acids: CASSLLPQPQETQYF. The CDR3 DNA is TGCGCCAGCAGCTTGTTACCCCAGCCCCAAGAGACCCAGTACTTC.

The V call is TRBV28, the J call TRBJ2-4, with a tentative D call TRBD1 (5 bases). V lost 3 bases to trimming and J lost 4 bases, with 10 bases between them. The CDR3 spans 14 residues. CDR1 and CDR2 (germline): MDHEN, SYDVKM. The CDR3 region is CASSFPRDKNIQYF. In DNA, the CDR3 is TGTGCCAGCAGTTTCCCCAGGGATAAAAACATTCAGTACTTC.

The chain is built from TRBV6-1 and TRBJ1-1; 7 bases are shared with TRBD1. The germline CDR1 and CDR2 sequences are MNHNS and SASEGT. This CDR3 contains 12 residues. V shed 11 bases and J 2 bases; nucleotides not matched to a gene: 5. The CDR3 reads CAVGTVNTEAFF. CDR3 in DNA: TGTGCCGTCGGGACAGTTAACACTGAAGCTTTCTTT.